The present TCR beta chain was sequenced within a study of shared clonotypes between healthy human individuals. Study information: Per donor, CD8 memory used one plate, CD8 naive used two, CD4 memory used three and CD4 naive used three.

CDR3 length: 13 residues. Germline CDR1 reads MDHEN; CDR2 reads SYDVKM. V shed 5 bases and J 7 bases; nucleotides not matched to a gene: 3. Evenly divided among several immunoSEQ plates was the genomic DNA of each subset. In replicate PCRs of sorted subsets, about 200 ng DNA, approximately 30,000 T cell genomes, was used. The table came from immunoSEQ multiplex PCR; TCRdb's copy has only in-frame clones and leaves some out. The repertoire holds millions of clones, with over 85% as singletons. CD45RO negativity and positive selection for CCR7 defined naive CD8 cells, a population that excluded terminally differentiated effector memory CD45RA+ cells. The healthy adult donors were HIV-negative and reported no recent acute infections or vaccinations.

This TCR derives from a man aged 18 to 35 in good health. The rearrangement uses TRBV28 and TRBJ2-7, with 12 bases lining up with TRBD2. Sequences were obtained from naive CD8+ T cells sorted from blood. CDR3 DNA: TGTGCCAGCAGTCCTAGCGGGGGGGGAGAGCAGTACTTC. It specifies CASSPSGGGEQYF.